Listed here are 28 T cell receptor beta chains from one sample, sequenced in a study of T cell responses to AZD1222 COVID-19 vaccine. The repertoire was sequenced with immunoSEQ multiplex PCR; TCRdb's copy has only in-frame clones and lacks some. The table shows around 100,000 clones, with around 90% occurring only once. The material was peripheral blood, obtained on day 0 of AZD1222 vaccination. The receptors were sampled from an adult in good health.

This chain links TRBV6-5 with TRBJ2-1; 12 nucleotides align to TRBD2. Germline V gene data show CDR1 as MNHEY and CDR2 as SVGAGI. This CDR3 is built from 15 residues. V was clipped by 7 bases and J by 3 bases; unmatched bases: 4. The CDR3 DNA follows: TGTGCCAGCACAGGGACTAGCGGGTACTACAATGAGCAGTTCTTC. This gives the protein CASTGTSGYYNEQFF.

The chain has TRBV28 and TRBJ1-2; 11 nucleotides match TRBD1. V was pared by 5 bases and J by 8 bases, with 16 bases of the junction left unmatched. The CDR3 extends over 17 amino acids. Germline V gene sequence: CDR1 MDHEN, CDR2 SYDVKM. The CDR3 region is CASSPFNPGTGGRGYTF. CDR3 bases: TGTGCCAGCAGTCCTTTTAACCCCGGGACAGGGGGAAGAGGCTACACCTTC.

V is TRBV10-1 and J is TRBJ1-1; a possible D gene is TRBD1 (5 bases). Per germline, CDR1 WNHNN and CDR2 SYGVQD (reference sequence). The CDR3 has 17 amino acids. V was cut by 2 bases and J by 5 bases, with 21 bases left in between. CDR3 sequence (DNA): TGCGCCAGCAGTGAGGTCCAGGGTCGGGTTTTCGGGACTGAAGCTTTCTTT. Translating it yields CASSEVQGRVFGTEAFF.

The chain couples TRBV14 to TRBJ2-2; D gene unclear. CDR3 size: 15 residues. V shed 4 bases and J shed 4 bases, with 13 bases lying between them. Germline CDR1 is SGHDN and CDR2 is FVKESK. The CDR3 DNA reads as TGTGCCAGCAGCCGCACACGAGGTAGCACCGGGGAGCTGTTTTTT. Residues: CASSRTRGSTGELFF.

The chain employs TRBV18 and TRBJ2-7, with 7 bases aligning to TRBD1. Germline V lookup: CDR1 KGHSH, CDR2 LQKENI. J gave up 5 bases and V 3 bases, and 4 bases lay outside the gene matches. The CDR3 contains 13 residues. The CDR3 region has the DNA TGTGCCAGCTCACCGACAGGGAAAAACGAGCAGTACTTC. It is translated as CASSPTGKNEQYF.

The rearrangement uses TRBV19 and TRBJ1-2, with unresolved D. CDR1 and CDR2 (germline): LNHDA, SQIVND (reference sequence). The length of the CDR3 is 16 residues. Trimming removed 3 bases from V and 6 bases from J, with 20 bases in between. The CDR3 is CASSIDRAPQGNGYTF. The CDR3 DNA reads TGTGCCAGTAGTATTGACCGGGCTCCACAAGGGAATGGCTACACCTTC.

This chain uses TRBV24-1 with TRBJ2-3; 7 nucleotides line up with TRBD2. CDR3 size: 16 residues. Germline loops: CDR1 KGHDR, CDR2 SFDVKD. V shed 1 base and J 0 bases; nucleotides not matched to a gene: 3. The CDR3 DNA reads TGTGCCACCAGTGATTTCCATAGCGGGAGCACAGATACGCAGTATTTT. Amino acids: CATSDFHSGSTDTQYF.

The V and J genes are TRBV5-1 and TRBJ2-3, with D maybe TRBD2 (6 bases). The V and J ends lost 4 bases and 4 bases respectively, with 13 bases between them. This CDR3 is built from 14 residues. Looked up from germline, CDR1 is SGHRS and CDR2 is YFSETQ. The CDR3 reads CASSPTPGADTQYF. The CDR3 nucleotides are TGCGCCAGCAGCCCAACTCCGGGGGCAGATACGCAGTATTTT.

CDR3 in DNA: TGTGCCAGCAGCGTCTATGGGGATATGTCTTCACCCCTCCACTTT. It translates to CASSVYGDMSSPLHF. V is TRBV9 and J is TRBJ1-6; D remains ambiguous. The CDR3 covers 15 residues. Trimming left V 2 bases short and J 9 bases short, with 15 bases between. Germline loops: CDR1 SGDLS, CDR2 YYNGEE.

V gene TRBV19 combines with J gene TRBJ2-1, with TRBD2 matching 12 bases. V was clipped by 4 bases and J by 4 bases; unmatched bases: 11. Germline V gives CDR1 LNHDA, CDR2 SQIVND (reference sequence). The CDR3 is 18 residues long. The CDR3 loop reads CASSNPPGTSGYYNEQFF. As DNA, the CDR3 is TGTGCCAGTAGTAATCCCCCCGGGACTAGCGGGTATTACAATGAGCAGTTCTTC.

As regards this clone: At one of its ends the junction is not consistent with the germline gene, which may arise from a read error. The chain combines TRBV7-7 with TRBJ1-4; D not resolved. This CDR3 has 15 residues. Germline lookup yields CDR1 SSHAT and CDR2 FNYEAQ (reference sequence). The CDR3 nucleotides are TGTGCTAGCAGCCCAAGCCTGGCGCCGGATGAAAAACTGTTTTTT. It is translated as CASSPSLAPDEKLFF.

This chain joins TRBV27 and TRBJ2-7; TRBD2 agrees at 11 bases. Germline CDR1 is MNHEY and CDR2 is SMNVEV (reference sequence). Trimming removed 6 bases from V and 1 base from J; junction bases left unmatched: 5. CDR3 length: 15 residues. This chain's CDR3 is CASSHSGGGSYEQYF. CDR3 in DNA: TGTGCCAGCAGCCATAGCGGGGGGGGTTCCTACGAGCAGTACTTC.

This chain uses TRBV30 with TRBJ2-1, with 12 nucleotides matching TRBD2. Losses at the gene ends were 0 bases for V and 6 bases for J; bases not matched to a gene: 6. CDR1 and CDR2 from the germline V gene are GTSNPN and SVGIG (reference sequence). The CDR3 has 16 residues. As DNA, the CDR3 is TGTGCCTGGAGTGTACTGTGGACTAGCGGGACCAATGAGCAGTTCTTC. Protein product: CAWSVLWTSGTNEQFF.

This chain connects TRBV19 to TRBJ2-5; TRBD2 matches at 8 bases. The V and J ends lost 11 bases and 4 bases, in that order; junction bases with no gene match: 12. The CDR3 sequence is 14 residues long. Germline V lookup: CDR1 LNHDA, CDR2 SQIVND (reference sequence). The CDR3 DNA follows: TGTGCCTGCGGGGGGACCTCATCGGGAGAGACCCAGTACTTC. It translates to CACGGTSSGETQYF.

This chain connects TRBV19 to TRBJ2-5, with TRBD1 matching over 7 bases. From germline, CDR1 is LNHDA and CDR2 SQIVND (reference sequence). CDR3 length: 13 residues. V was clipped by 5 bases and J by 2 bases; unmatched bases: 2. The CDR3 DNA sequence: TGTGCCAGTAGTGAGGGGGCGCAAGAGACCCAGTACTTC. Protein sequence: CASSEGAQETQYF. Full variable domain (outside the CDR3, taken from reference TRBV19 and TRBJ2-5): DGGITQSPKYLFRKEGQNVTLSCEQNLNHDAMYWYRQDPGQGLRLIYYSQIVNDFQKGDIAEGYSVSREKKESFPLTVTSAQKNPTAFYLCASSEGAQETQYFGPGTRLLVL.

CDR3 amino acids: CAWTRTRLREKLFF. In DNA, the CDR3 is TGTGCCTGGACCAGGACAAGGCTAAGGGAAAAACTGTTTTTT. The rearrangement uses TRBV30 and TRBJ1-4, with a weak D call TRBD1 (5 bases). Trimming shortened V by 4 bases and J by 8 bases, and 17 bases separated the two germline ends. The germline V gene encodes CDR1 GTSNPN and CDR2 SVGIG (reference sequence). The CDR3 loop spans 14 amino acids.

This sequence joins TRBV10-3 and TRBJ1-4, with D uncertain. Trimming pared 0 bases from V and 7 bases from J, leaving 15 bases between. The germline V gene has CDR1 ENHRY and CDR2 SYGVKD. The CDR3 runs 16 residues. The CDR3 coding sequence is TGTGCCATCAGTGAGTCAAGTAGGGCGTGGGGTGAAAAACTGTTTTTT. Its protein is CAISESSRAWGEKLFF.

This sequence joins TRBV7-2 and TRBJ2-7; D is perhaps TRBD1 (6 bases). The CDR3 contains 15 residues. Trimming took 3 bases from V and 0 from J, leaving 12 bases between them. CDR1 is SGHTA and CDR2 is FQGNSA in the germline V gene. The CDR3 nucleotides are TGTGCCAGCAGCTTGGCAGGGGTCGGCTCCTACGAGCAGTACTTC. The encoded protein is CASSLAGVGSYEQYF.

The rearrangement joins TRBV2 to TRBJ1-4; D remains unclear. Germline CDR1 is SNHLY and CDR2 is FYNNEI. Trimming took off 8 bases at V and 4 bases at J, with 11 bases between the two ends. This CDR3 contains 13 residues. Here the CDR3 reads CASVTGVNEKLFF. The CDR3 region has the DNA TGTGCCAGCGTAACCGGTGTTAATGAAAAACTGTTTTTT.

The DNA of the CDR3 is TGTGCCAGCCGATTCCAGGAGATCACTGAAGCTTTCTTT. Its protein product is CASRFQEITEAFF. The chain combines TRBV19 with TRBJ1-1, with D hard to call. Germline assignment: CDR1 LNHDA and CDR2 SQIVND (reference sequence). This CDR3 spans 13 amino acids. The V end lost 9 bases, the J end lost 4 bases, and 15 bases lay between the germline ends.

This clone turned up a few times. This sequence joins TRBV28 and TRBJ2-5; D is tentatively TRBD1 or TRBD2 (5 bases each). Trimming shortened V by 5 bases and J by 5 bases, and 15 bases separated the two germline ends. Germline CDR1 is MDHEN and CDR2 is SYDVKM. The CDR3 spans 14 residues. CDR3 nucleotides: TGTGCCAGCAGTAACTGGGACGGTGGGGAGACCCAGTACTTC. It specifies CASSNWDGGETQYF. Drawing the rest from reference TRBV28 and TRBJ2-5, the complete variable domain is DVKVTQSSRYLVKRTGEKVFLECVQDMDHENMFWYRQDPGLGLRLIYFSYDVKMKEKGDIPEGYSVSREKKERFSLILESASTNQTSMYLCASSNWDGGETQYFGPGTRLLVL.

The rearrangement links TRBV7-2 to TRBJ2-1; no firm D call. Per the germline V gene, CDR1 is SGHTA and CDR2 is FQGNSA. V lost 5 bases and J 8 bases, leaving 13 bases between the germline ends. CDR3 length: 13 residues. As DNA, the CDR3 is TGTGCCAGCAGCCTCCATGCCGCCCATGAGCAGTTCTTC. Its translation: CASSLHAAHEQFF. The complete variable domain, with remaining parts taken from reference TRBV7-2 and TRBJ2-1, reads GAGVSQSPSNKVTEKGKDVELRCDPISGHTALYWYRQSLGQGLEFLIYFQGNSAPDKSGLPSDRFSAERTGGSVSTLTIQRTQQEDSAVYLCASSLHAAHEQFFGPGTRLTVL.

This chain connects TRBV19 to TRBJ2-1; TRBD1 aligns across 8 bases. V was pared by 10 bases and J by 5 bases, with 10 bases of the junction left unmatched. Germline V lookup: CDR1 LNHDA, CDR2 SQIVND (reference sequence). The CDR3 has 14 residues. The CDR3 DNA sequence: TGTGCCATCGCGTCGACAGGGGAACACAATGAGCAGTTCTTC. Translation gives CAIASTGEHNEQFF.

Turning to this clone: The sample carries other DNA sequences with the same CDR3. The chain couples TRBV18 to TRBJ2-3, with D hard to call. Trimming left V 0 bases short and J 2 bases short, with 3 bases between. This CDR3 region has 13 residues. Germline assignment: CDR1 KGHSH and CDR2 LQKENI. The CDR3 region has the DNA TGTGCCAGCTCACCACCAGTCACAGATACGCAGTATTTT. Protein product: CASSPPVTDTQYF.

The chain has TRBV11-2 and TRBJ1-2; possible D gene TRBD1, 5 bases. The V and J ends lost 0 bases and 4 bases respectively, with 6 bases between them. Germline loops: CDR1 SGHAT, CDR2 FQNNGV. The length of the CDR3 is 13 residues. The CDR3 nucleotides are TGTGCCAGCAGCTTAGATGGGGCCTATGGCTACACCTTC. It encodes CASSLDGAYGYTF.

The chain is built from TRBV7-9 and TRBJ2-1, with 9 bases identical to TRBD1. The CDR3 length is 16 residues. Trimming removed 3 bases from V and 0 bases from J; junction bases left unmatched: 3. CDR1 and CDR2 from the germline V gene are SEHNR and FQNEAQ (reference sequence). The DNA of the CDR3 is TGTGCCAGCAGCTTTGGACAGGGGTTCTCCTACAATGAGCAGTTCTTC. This sequence encodes CASSFGQGFSYNEQFF.

The CDR3 sequence: CASSVTDSSYNEQFF. The CDR3 DNA follows: TGTGCCAGCAGCGTGACAGATAGCTCCTACAATGAGCAGTTCTTC. The chain employs TRBV9 and TRBJ2-1; tentatively, D is TRBD1 (5 bases). V gave up 2 bases and J gave up 0 bases, with 9 bases separating them. CDR1 is SGDLS, CDR2 YYNGEE, per germline. CDR3 length equals 15 residues.

J is TRBJ2-5 and V is TRBV5-4; 7 bases agree with TRBD2. V dropped 4 bases and J dropped 5; count of bases not matched to a gene: 11. The CDR3 is 15 amino acids. The germline V gene encodes CDR1 SGHNT and CDR2 YYREEE (reference sequence). This CDR3 is CASSLRVAGAETQYF. The CDR3 nucleotides are TGTGCCAGCAGCCTGAGAGTGGCGGGAGCGGAGACCCAGTACTTC.